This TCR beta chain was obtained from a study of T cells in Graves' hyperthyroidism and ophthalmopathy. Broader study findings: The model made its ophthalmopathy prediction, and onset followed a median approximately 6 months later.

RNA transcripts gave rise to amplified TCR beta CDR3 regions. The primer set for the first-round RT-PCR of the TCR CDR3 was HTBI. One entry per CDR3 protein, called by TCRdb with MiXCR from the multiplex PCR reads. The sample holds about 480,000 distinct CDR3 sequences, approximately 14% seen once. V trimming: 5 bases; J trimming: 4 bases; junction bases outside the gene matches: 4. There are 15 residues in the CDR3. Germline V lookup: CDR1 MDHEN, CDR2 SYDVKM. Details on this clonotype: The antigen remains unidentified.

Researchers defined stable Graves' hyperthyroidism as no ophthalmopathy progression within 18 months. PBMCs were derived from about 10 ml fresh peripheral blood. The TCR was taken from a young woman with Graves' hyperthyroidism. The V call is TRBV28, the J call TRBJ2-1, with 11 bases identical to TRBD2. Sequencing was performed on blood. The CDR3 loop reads CASSDPSGRYNEQFF. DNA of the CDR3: TGTGCCAGCAGTGATCCTAGCGGGAGGTACAATGAGCAGTTCTTC.